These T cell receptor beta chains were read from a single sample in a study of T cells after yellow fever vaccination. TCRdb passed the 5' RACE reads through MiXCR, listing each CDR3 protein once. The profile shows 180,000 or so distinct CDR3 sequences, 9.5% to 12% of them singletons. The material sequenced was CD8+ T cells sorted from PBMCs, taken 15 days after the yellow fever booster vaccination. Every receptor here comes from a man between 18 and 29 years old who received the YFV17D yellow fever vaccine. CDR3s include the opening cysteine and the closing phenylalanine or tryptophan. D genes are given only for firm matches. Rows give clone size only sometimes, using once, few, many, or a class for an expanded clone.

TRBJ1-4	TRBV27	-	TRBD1	CTSSLGGRAGEKLFF	TGTACCAGCAGTTTAGGGGGCAGGGCGGGTGAAAAACTGTTTTTT
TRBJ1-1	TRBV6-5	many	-	CASSYSTGGVSEAFF	TGTGCCAGCAGTTACTCGACGGGGGGGGTTTCGGAAGCTTTCTTT
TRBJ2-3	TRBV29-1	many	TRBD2	CSVTFERGITDTQYF	TGCAGCGTTACCTTTGAGCGGGGGATCACAGATACGCAGTATTTT
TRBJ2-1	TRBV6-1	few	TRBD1	CASSGGQGGVF	TGTGCCAGCAGTGGCGGACAGGGCGGGGTCTTC
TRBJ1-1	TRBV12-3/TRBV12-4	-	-	CASNPGVGQAFF	TGTGCCAGCAACCCAGGCGTAGGGCAAGCTTTCTTT
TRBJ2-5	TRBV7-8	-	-	CASSLWVEETQYF	TGTGCCAGCAGCTTGTGGGTCGAAGAGACCCAGTACTTC
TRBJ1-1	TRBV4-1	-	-	CASRVTGKGTEAFF	TGCGCCAGCAGGGTTACAGGGAAGGGGACTGAAGCTTTCTTT
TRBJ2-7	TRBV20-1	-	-	CSARDIGISSYEQYF	TGCAGTGCTAGAGATATCGGCATTAGCTCCTACGAGCAGTACTTC
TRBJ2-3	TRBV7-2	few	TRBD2	CASSLGAGGRTDTQYF	TGTGCCAGCAGCTTAGGAGCGGGGGGAAGGACAGATACGCAGTATTTT
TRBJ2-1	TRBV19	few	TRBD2	CASSIRLAEHNEQFF	TGTGCCAGTAGTATTCGACTAGCGGAACACAATGAGCAGTTCTTC
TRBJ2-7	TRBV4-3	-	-	CASSYGGQSYEQYF	TGCGCCAGCAGCTACGGGGGGCAATCCTACGAGCAGTACTTC
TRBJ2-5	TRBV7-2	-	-	CASSRTVAVTVYQETQYF	TGTGCCAGCAGCCGGACAGTGGCTGTCACAGTGTACCAAGAGACCCAGTACTTC
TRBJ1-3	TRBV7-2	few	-	CASSLATISGNTIYF	TGTGCCAGCAGCTTAGCGACCATTAGTGGAAACACCATATATTTT
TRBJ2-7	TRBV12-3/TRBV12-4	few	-	CASSLNSPYEQYF	TGTGCCAGCAGTTTAAATTCCCCCTACGAGCAGTACTTC
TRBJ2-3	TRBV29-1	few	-	CSEERWGEATDTQYF	TGCAGCGAGGAACGTTGGGGGGAAGCCACAGATACGCAGTATTTT
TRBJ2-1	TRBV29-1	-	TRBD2	CSVGEGGGHNEQFF	TGCAGCGTTGGGGAGGGCGGAGGCCACAATGAGCAGTTCTTC
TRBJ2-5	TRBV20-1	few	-	CSARDPLGVETQYF	TGCAGTGCTAGAGATCCATTGGGGGTAGAGACCCAGTACTTC
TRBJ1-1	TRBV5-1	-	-	CASSLEILQNTEAFF	TGCGCCAGCAGCTTGGAGATTCTCCAGAACACTGAAGCTTTCTTT
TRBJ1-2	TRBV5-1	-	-	CANRQPNYGYTF	TGCGCCAACAGACAGCCTAACTATGGCTACACCTTC
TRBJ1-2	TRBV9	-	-	CASSVGPSANNYGYTF	TGTGCCAGCAGCGTAGGTCCGTCAGCAAATAACTATGGCTACACCTTC
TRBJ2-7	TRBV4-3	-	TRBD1	CASSQEGQGPYEQYF	TGCGCCAGCAGCCAAGAGGGACAGGGCCCCTACGAGCAGTACTTC
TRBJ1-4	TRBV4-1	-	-	CASSQDAARALREKLFF	TGCGCCAGCAGCCAAGATGCCGCCCGGGCTCTACGGGAAAAACTGTTTTTT